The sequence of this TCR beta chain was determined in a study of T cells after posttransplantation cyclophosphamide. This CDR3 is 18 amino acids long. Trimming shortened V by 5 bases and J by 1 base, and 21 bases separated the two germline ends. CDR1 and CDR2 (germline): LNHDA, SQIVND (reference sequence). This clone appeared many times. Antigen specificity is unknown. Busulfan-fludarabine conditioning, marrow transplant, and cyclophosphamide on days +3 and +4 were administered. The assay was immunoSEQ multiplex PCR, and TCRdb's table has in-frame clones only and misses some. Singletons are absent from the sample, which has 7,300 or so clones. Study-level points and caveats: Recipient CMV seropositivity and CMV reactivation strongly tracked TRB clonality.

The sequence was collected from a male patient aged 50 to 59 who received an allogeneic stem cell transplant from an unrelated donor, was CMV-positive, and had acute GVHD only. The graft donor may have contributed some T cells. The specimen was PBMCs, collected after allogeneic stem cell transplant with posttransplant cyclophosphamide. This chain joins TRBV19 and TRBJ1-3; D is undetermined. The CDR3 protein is CASSLYILSGLSGNTIYF. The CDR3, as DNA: TGTGCCAGTAGTCTGTACATCCTGAGCGGATTATCTGGAAACACCATATATTTT.